Described below is a single TCR beta chain sequence and its context. This sample is drawn from a study of cytomegalovirus exposure and HLA in healthy donors. The CDR3 has 14 residues. In germline, CDR1 is GTSNPN, CDR2 SVGIG (reference sequence). V was clipped by 2 bases and J by 4 bases; unmatched bases: 2. Use of 60 Vbeta and 13 Jbeta primers characterized the PCR. The method was immunoSEQ multiplex PCR; TCRdb's version includes in-frame clones alone and lacks a portion of them. This table has 100,000 or so clones, more than 65% appearing once. The sequencing sample was made of PBMCs. The V call is TRBV30, the J call TRBJ2-3; 11 bases agree with TRBD1. The sequence came from a man aged 35 to 55 in good health and CMV-seropositive. CDR3 protein: CAWSSGQGADTQYF. CDR3 nucleotide sequence: TGTGCCTGGAGTTCGGGACAGGGGGCAGATACGCAGTATTTT.